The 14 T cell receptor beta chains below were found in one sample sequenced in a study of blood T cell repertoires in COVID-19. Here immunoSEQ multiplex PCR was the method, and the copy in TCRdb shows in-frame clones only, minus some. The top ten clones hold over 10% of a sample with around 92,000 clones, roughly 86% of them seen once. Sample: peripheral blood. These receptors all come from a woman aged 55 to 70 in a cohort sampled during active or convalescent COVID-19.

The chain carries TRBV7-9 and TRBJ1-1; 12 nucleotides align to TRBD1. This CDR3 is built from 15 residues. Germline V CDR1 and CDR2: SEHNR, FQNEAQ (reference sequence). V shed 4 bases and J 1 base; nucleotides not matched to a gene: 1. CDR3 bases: TGTGCCAGCAGCTGGGGACAGGGGGCGAACACTGAAGCTTTCTTT. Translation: CASSWGQGANTEAFF.

The CDR3 here is CASSLGRDYNYGYTF. In nucleotides, the CDR3 is TGTGCCAGCAGCTTAGGCAGGGATTATAACTATGGCTACACCTTC. The chain joins TRBV11-2 to TRBJ1-2; D is possibly TRBD1 (5 bases). The germline gives CDR1 SGHAT, CDR2 FQNNGV. V was clipped by 1 base and J by 1 base, with 10 bases between them. This CDR3 contains 15 residues.

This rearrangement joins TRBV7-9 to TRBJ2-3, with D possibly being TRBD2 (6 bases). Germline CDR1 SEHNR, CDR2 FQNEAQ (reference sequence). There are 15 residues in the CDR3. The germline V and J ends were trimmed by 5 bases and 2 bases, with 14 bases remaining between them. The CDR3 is CASSLNSGSTDTQYF. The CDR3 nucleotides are TGTGCCAGCAGCCTGAATAGCGGATCCACAGATACGCAGTATTTT.

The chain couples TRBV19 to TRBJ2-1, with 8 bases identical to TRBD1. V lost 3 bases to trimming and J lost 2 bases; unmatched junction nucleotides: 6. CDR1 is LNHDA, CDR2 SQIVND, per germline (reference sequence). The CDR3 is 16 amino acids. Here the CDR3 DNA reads TGTGCCAGTAGTATTCAGGACAGGGCGGCCTACAATGAGCAGTTCTTC. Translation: CASSIQDRAAYNEQFF. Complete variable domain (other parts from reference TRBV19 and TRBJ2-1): DGGITQSPKYLFRKEGQNVTLSCEQNLNHDAMYWYRQDPGQGLRLIYYSQIVNDFQKGDIAEGYSVSREKKESFPLTVTSAQKNPTAFYLCASSIQDRAAYNEQFFGPGTRLTVL.

CDR3 region: CASRLAGGKGLYNEQFF. In nucleotides, the CDR3 is TGTGCCTCCCGGCTAGCGGGAGGAAAGGGGCTCTACAATGAGCAGTTCTTC. The chain carries TRBV5-4 and TRBJ2-1; 11 nucleotides match TRBD2. V gave up 10 bases and J gave up 3 bases; unmatched junction bases: 15. From germline, CDR1 is SGHNT and CDR2 YYREEE (reference sequence). The CDR3 consists of 17 residues.

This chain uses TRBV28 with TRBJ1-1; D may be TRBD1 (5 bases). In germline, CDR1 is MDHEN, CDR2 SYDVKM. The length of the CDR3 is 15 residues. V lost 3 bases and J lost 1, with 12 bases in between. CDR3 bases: TGTGCCAGCAGTTTGGGGCAGCGAACGAACACTGAAGCTTTCTTT. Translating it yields CASSLGQRTNTEAFF.

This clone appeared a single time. CDR3 protein: CASSRQQGGGEKLFF. CDR3 in DNA: TGTGCCAGTAGCCGCCAACAGGGCGGAGGAGAAAAACTGTTTTTT. J is TRBJ1-4 and V is TRBV19; possibly TRBD1 for D (6 bases). Germline V gene lookup returns CDR1 LNHDA and CDR2 SQIVND (reference sequence). The CDR3 has 15 residues. Trimming stripped 6 bases from V and 8 bases from J, with 19 bases between.

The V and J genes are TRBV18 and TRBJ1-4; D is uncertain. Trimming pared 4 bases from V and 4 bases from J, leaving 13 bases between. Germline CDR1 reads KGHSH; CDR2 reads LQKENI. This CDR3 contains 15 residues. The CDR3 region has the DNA TGTGCCAGCTCACTATTCGGGGTTAATAATGAAAAACTGTTTTTT. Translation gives CASSLFGVNNEKLFF.

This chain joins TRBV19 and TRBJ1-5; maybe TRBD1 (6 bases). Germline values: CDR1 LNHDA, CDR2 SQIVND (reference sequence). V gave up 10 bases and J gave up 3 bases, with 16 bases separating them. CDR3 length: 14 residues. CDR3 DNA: TGTGCCACATCGCGAGTGGGGGCCAATCAGCCCCAGCATTTT. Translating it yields CATSRVGANQPQHF.

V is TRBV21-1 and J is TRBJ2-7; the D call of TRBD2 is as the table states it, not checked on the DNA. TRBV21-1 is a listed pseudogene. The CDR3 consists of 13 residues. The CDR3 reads CASSKGGPHEQYF. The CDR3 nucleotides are TGTGCCAGCAGCAAAGGAGGGCCCCACGAGCAGTACTTC.

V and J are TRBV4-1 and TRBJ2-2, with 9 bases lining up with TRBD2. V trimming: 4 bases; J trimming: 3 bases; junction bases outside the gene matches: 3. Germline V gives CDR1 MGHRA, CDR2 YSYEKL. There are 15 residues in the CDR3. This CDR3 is CASSPTSGYTGELFF. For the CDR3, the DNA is TGCGCCAGCAGCCCGACTAGCGGCTACACCGGGGAGCTGTTTTTT.

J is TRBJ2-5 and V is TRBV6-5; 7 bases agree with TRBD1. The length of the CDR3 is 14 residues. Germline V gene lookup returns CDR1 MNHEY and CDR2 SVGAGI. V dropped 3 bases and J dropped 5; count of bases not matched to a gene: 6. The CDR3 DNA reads TGTGCCAGCAGTTATGACAGGGTGGCGGAGACCCAGTACTTC. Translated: CASSYDRVAETQYF.

The CDR3, as DNA: TGTGCCGGATCAGGGAACGGCTACACCTTC. It is translated as CAGSGNGYTF. The J gene is TRBJ1-2, the V gene TRBV30; D is perhaps TRBD1 (5 bases). Trimming pared 8 bases from V and 8 bases from J, leaving 12 bases between. CDR1 and CDR2 (germline): GTSNPN, SVGIG (reference sequence). CDR3 size: 10 residues.

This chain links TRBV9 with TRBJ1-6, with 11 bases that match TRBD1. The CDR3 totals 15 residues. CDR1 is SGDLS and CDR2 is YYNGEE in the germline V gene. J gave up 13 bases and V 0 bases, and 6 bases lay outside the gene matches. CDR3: CASSVGGTGGEPLHF. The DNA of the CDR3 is TGTGCCAGCAGCGTAGGAGGGACAGGGGGGGAGCCCCTCCACTTT.